The 12 T cell receptor beta chains below were found in one sample sequenced in a study of human T cells and chemical hapten exposure. Time point given: patch test 2, 6 weeks after DPC sensitization. Described treatment: therapeutic diphenylcyclopropenone sensitization with weekly scalp DPC. TCRdb reprocessed the RACE reads via MiXCR and lists one record per CDR3 protein. The sample holds about 84,000 distinct CDR3 sequences, 10% seen once. The sample here was whole blood, taken in connection with sensitization to the hapten diphenylcyclopropenone (DPC). These receptors all stem from a woman between 50 and 59 years old with alopecia areata. Some clones in this sample may be carry-over from other donors' samples.

This clonotype was seen a handful of times. V gene TRBV7-9 combines with J gene TRBJ2-7, with D possibly TRBD2 on 5 matching bases. The CDR3 consists of 15 residues. CDR1 and CDR2 from the germline V gene are SEHNR and FQNEAQ (reference sequence). The V end lost 2 bases, the J end lost 0 bases, and 11 bases lay between the germline ends. The CDR3 reads CASSLTREISYEQYF. The CDR3 bases are TGTGCCAGCAGCTTAACGAGGGAGATCTCCTACGAGCAGTACTTC.

The sample holds many counts of this clonotype. The genes are TRBV20-1 and TRBJ1-1; D call uncertain. CDR3 length: 12 residues. The V gene lost 4 bases and the J gene lost 1 base, with 7 bases spanning the gap. Looked up from germline, CDR1 is DFQATT and CDR2 is SNEGSKA (reference sequence). This CDR3 is CSATVGNTEAFF. CDR3 bases: TGCAGTGCTACAGTCGGGAACACTGAAGCTTTCTTT.

This clonotype was picked up many times. The chain recombines TRBV5-1 with TRBJ1-2; 8 positions agree with TRBD1. Germline V CDR1 and CDR2: SGHRS, YFSETQ. The CDR3 sequence is 15 residues long. Trimming removed 3 bases from V and 4 bases from J; junction bases left unmatched: 8. The CDR3 DNA reads TGCGCCAGCAGCTCGGACAGGGCGTCCCGCTATGGCTACACCTTC. This codes for CASSSDRASRYGYTF.

This chain links TRBV21-1 with TRBJ1-5; the listed D gene, TRBD1, was not tested against the DNA. TRBV21-1 is marked as a pseudogene. CDR3 length: 15 residues. CDR3 loop: CASSKEGCSNQPQHF. The CDR3 nucleotides are TGTGCCAGCAGCAAAGAGGGGTGCAGCAATCAGCCCCAGCATTTT.

V gene TRBV27 combines with J gene TRBJ2-1; D is perhaps TRBD2 (6 bases). V was clipped by 4 bases and J by 3 bases, with 16 bases between them. CDR3 size: 16 residues. Germline lookup yields CDR1 MNHEY and CDR2 SMNVEV (reference sequence). CDR3 amino acids: CASSSQTRAGYNEQFF. Written as DNA, the CDR3 is TGTGCCAGCAGTTCGCAGACTAGGGCGGGCTACAATGAGCAGTTCTTC.

This clonotype was seen a handful of times. J is TRBJ1-2 and V is TRBV5-1; D unresolved. The V end was cut by 0 bases, the J end by 6 bases, with 15 bases between. The CDR3 loop spans 15 amino acids. Germline CDR1 reads SGHRS; CDR2 reads YFSETQ. The CDR3 sequence is CASSLDRGAIDGYTF. The CDR3 DNA follows: TGCGCCAGCAGCTTGGACCGGGGAGCGATCGATGGCTACACCTTC.

This clonotype was observed many times. The rearrangement uses TRBV6-5 and TRBJ1-1; 9 bases are shared with TRBD1. Germline V gives CDR1 MNHEY, CDR2 SVGAGI. CDR3 size: 14 residues. With 5 bases clipped from V and 6 bases from J, the junction kept 7 bases outside the gene matches. CDR3 DNA sequence: TGTGCCAGCAGTCCGGGACAGGGTTTCGCTGAAGCTTTCTTT. This sequence encodes CASSPGQGFAEAFF.

This chain uses TRBV25-1 with TRBJ2-5, with D tentatively TRBD1 (6 bases). From germline, CDR1 is MGHDK and CDR2 SYGVNS. The CDR3 has 15 residues. V was clipped by 4 bases and J by 3 bases, with 15 bases between them. CDR3 DNA sequence: TGTGCCAGCAGTGTTGTGGGTACAGGGAAAGAGACCCAGTACTTC. It specifies CASSVVGTGKETQYF.

In its sample, this clonotype was seen many times. The chain employs TRBV12-3 or TRBV12-4 and TRBJ1-1; no reliable D call. V was trimmed by 3 bases and J by 3 bases, leaving 8 bases between them. The CDR3 length is 13 residues. The CDR3 coding sequence is TGTGCCAGCAGTTTTAACTGGGACACTGAAGCTTTCTTT. Translation gives CASSFNWDTEAFF.

A few counts support this clonotype. This chain uses TRBV6-5 with TRBJ2-7; perhaps TRBD2 as D (6 bases). V was pared by 8 bases and J by 0 bases, with 11 bases between. CDR3 length: 13 amino acids. Germline V gene lookup returns CDR1 MNHEY and CDR2 SVGAGI. The CDR3 DNA sequence: TGTGCCAGCGCGGGACGCCTCTCCTACGAGCAGTACTTC. Its protein is CASAGRLSYEQYF.

The table lists this clonotype with many counts. The J gene is TRBJ1-2, the V gene TRBV29-1; the match to TRBD1 covers 8 bases. This CDR3 is 12 amino acids long. CDR1 is SQVTM and CDR2 is ANQGSEA in the germline V gene. V shed 6 bases, J shed 5 bases, and the junction held 5 bases outside the gene matches. CDR3 coding DNA: TGCAGCGTAGAGACAGGGGATTATGGCTACACCTTC. Encoded protein: CSVETGDYGYTF.

In its sample, this clonotype was seen a few times. This rearrangement joins TRBV9 to TRBJ2-3; tentative D call: TRBD2 (5 bases). The V end was cut by 0 bases, the J end by 1 base, with 18 bases between. This CDR3 is built from 18 residues. Germline V lookup: CDR1 SGDLS, CDR2 YYNGEE. This CDR3 is CASSVDSFFVGGTDTQYF. The CDR3 DNA reads as TGTGCCAGCAGCGTAGACTCGTTTTTCGTGGGAGGCACAGATACGCAGTATTTT.